The clone carrying this T cell receptor (beta chain) showed up just a few times. The antigen is undetermined. The sample is drawn from a study of CD8 T cells in ankylosing spondylitis. Study-wide results and caveats: Earlier authors reported some of these motif variants in reactive arthritis synovial fluid and blood. Clones tied to disease were said to be significantly enriched in matched ankylosing spondylitis synovial fluid. There was a TCR beta motif, made of fewer than 10 highly homologous variants, that appeared characteristic of ankylosing spondylitis blood.

The authors made TCR beta libraries by quantitative 5'-RACE with molecular barcodes. One entry per CDR3 protein, called by TCRdb with MiXCR from the 5' RACE reads. The sample consists of some 37,000 distinct CDR3 sequences, around an eighth of them appearing once. With 4 bases clipped from V and 0 bases from J, the junction kept 2 bases outside the gene matches. Germline assignment: CDR1 SGHDT and CDR2 YYEEEE. The CDR3 loop spans 14 amino acids. This sequence joins TRBV5-6 and TRBJ1-2; 8 bases fit TRBD1. Sequencing was carried out using synovial fluid, either unsorted or a sorted T cell fraction (not recorded which). This TCR was recovered from a male donor with ankylosing spondylitis. CDR3 in DNA: TGTGCCAGCAGCGCGGGACAGGCTAACTATGGCTACACCTTC. Amino acids: CASSAGQANYGYTF.